This TCR beta chain was captured in a study of shared T cell receptors in the human thymus. This CDR3 spans 20 amino acids. Germline CDR1 and CDR2: LNHNV and YYDKDF (reference sequence). V shed 3 bases and J 3 bases; nucleotides not matched to a gene: 18. Sequencing used immunoSEQ multiplex PCR; TCRdb keeps in-frame clones, though not all of them. The sample includes under 450,000 clones, about 95% seen only once; the top ten take about 0.02%. The rearrangement links TRBV15 to TRBJ2-1; 9 bases fit TRBD2. The sequence came from a human donor. The material sequenced was thymocytes. Written as DNA, the CDR3 is TGTGCCACCAGCAGGTGTGGTAGCGGGGGTAGACCCGAAGGCTACAATGAGCAGTTCTTC. Translating gives CATSRCGSGGRPEGYNEQFF.